A selection of T cell receptor beta chains follows, all from one sample in a study of T cells after yellow fever vaccination. Via MiXCR, TCRdb re-called the 5' RACE reads, giving one row per CDR3 protein. The sample holds approximately 600,000 distinct CDR3 sequences, 9% to 15% seen once. The input for sequencing was PBMCs, taken on the day of the yellow fever booster vaccination. The origin of the receptors is a man aged 25-40 years who received the YFV17D yellow fever vaccine. The CDR3 runs from the conserved cysteine through the conserved F or W. D genes are given only for firm matches. Expanded clones are given a class, and other clones once, few, many or no size at all.

V gene,J gene,CDR3 length,clone size,D gene,CDR3 protein,CDR3 DNA
TRBV4-1,TRBJ1-1,14,NA,NA,CASSAPTRNTEAFF,TGCGCCAGCAGCGCCCCGACAAGGAACACTGAAGCTTTCTTT
TRBV6-1,TRBJ2-1,17,few,TRBD2,CASSTTSGRPGFDEQFF,TGTGCCAGCAGTACGACTAGCGGGAGGCCCGGATTCGATGAGCAGTTCTTC
TRBV24-1,TRBJ2-2,18,NA,TRBD1,CATSDPSGTGGNTGELFF,TGTGCCACCAGTGATCCTTCCGGGACAGGGGGTAACACCGGGGAGCTGTTTTTT
TRBV20-1,TRBJ2-1,20,NA,TRBD2,CSARDLTPDISGSSYNEQFF,TGCAGTGCTAGAGATCTCACCCCTGACATTAGCGGGAGTTCCTACAATGAGCAGTTCTTC
TRBV14,TRBJ1-1,15,few,NA,CASSHNGQTNTEAFF,TGTGCCAGCAGCCATAACGGACAGACGAACACTGAAGCTTTCTTT
TRBV2,TRBJ2-7,11,NA,NA,CASSPWVPQYF,TGTGCCAGCAGCCCGTGGGTACCGCAGTACTTC
TRBV29-1,TRBJ2-5,13,few,NA,CSSSPGTVETQYF,TGCAGCTCCAGCCCCGGGACGGTAGAGACCCAGTACTTC
TRBV28,TRBJ2-4,12,few,NA,CASSLQGRDQYF,TGTGCCAGCAGTTTACAGGGCCGGGATCAGTACTTC
TRBV3-1,TRBJ2-7,12,few,NA,CASSHLEGEQYF,TGTGCCAGCAGCCATTTGGAAGGCGAGCAGTACTTC
TRBV3-1,TRBJ2-1,14,NA,NA,CASSQRGSYNEQFF,TGTGCCAGCAGTCAACGGGGTTCCTACAATGAGCAGTTCTTC
TRBV5-1,TRBJ2-7,15,NA,NA,CASSLGGTVVDEQYF,TGCGCCAGCAGCTTGGGCGGGACTGTGGTCGACGAGCAGTACTTC
TRBV28,TRBJ2-7,14,few,TRBD2,CASTGGTSVREQYF,TGTGCCAGCACAGGAGGGACTAGTGTTCGCGAGCAGTACTTC
TRBV29-1,TRBJ2-3,14,many,NA,CSVEDGRAGDTQYF,TGCAGCGTTGAAGATGGCAGGGCGGGAGATACGCAGTATTTT
TRBV12-3/TRBV12-4,TRBJ2-1,13,many,NA,CASSWGTAGEQFF,TGTGCCAGCAGTTGGGGGACTGCGGGTGAGCAGTTCTTC
TRBV5-1,TRBJ2-7,14,many,TRBD2,CASRTGTRAYEQYF,TGCGCCAGCAGAACCGGGACTAGAGCCTACGAGCAGTACTTC
TRBV30,TRBJ1-6,14,few,NA,CAWRAPQLNSPLHF,TGTGCCTGGAGGGCTCCCCAGCTTAATTCACCCCTCCACTTT
TRBV5-5,TRBJ2-2,11,few,NA,CASTVTGELFF,TGTGCCAGCACAGTAACCGGGGAGCTGTTTTTT
TRBV27,TRBJ2-3,14,many,TRBD2,CASRREWDTDTQYF,TGTGCCAGCAGGCGGGAGTGGGACACAGATACGCAGTATTTT
TRBV5-1,TRBJ2-1,14,many,NA,CASKLALGYNEQFF,TGCGCCAGTAAACTCGCGTTAGGCTACAATGAGCAGTTCTTC
TRBV20-1,TRBJ2-4,14,few,TRBD2,CSAHGQRGKNIQYF,TGCAGTGCTCATGGGCAGCGGGGGAAAAACATTCAGTACTTC
TRBV7-8,TRBJ2-1,15,many,TRBD2,CASSWGLAGNNEQFF,TGTGCCAGCAGCTGGGGGCTAGCGGGTAACAATGAGCAGTTCTTC
TRBV30,TRBJ1-2,12,many,NA,CAWSSRTYGYTF,TGTGCCTGGAGTTCGAGGACATATGGCTACACCTTC
TRBV6-5,TRBJ2-5,14,few,NA,CASSYDDNQETQYF,TGTGCCAGCAGTTACGACGACAACCAAGAGACCCAGTACTTC
TRBV4-3,TRBJ2-7,15,few,NA,CASSQEVKYSYEQYF,TGCGCCAGCAGCCAAGAAGTGAAATACTCCTACGAGCAGTACTTC
TRBV6-5,TRBJ2-7,15,few,NA,CASSYDSAPSYEQYF,TGTGCCAGCAGTTACGACAGTGCGCCCTCCTACGAGCAGTACTTC
TRBV6-1,TRBJ2-3,15,few,TRBD1,CASSGDSLGTDTQYF,TGTGCCAGCAGTGGGGACAGCCTTGGCACAGATACGCAGTATTTT
TRBV9,TRBJ2-1,16,NA,TRBD2,CASSPTTSGKYNEQFF,TGTGCCAGCAGTCCTACGACTAGCGGGAAGTACAATGAGCAGTTCTTC
TRBV10-3,TRBJ1-2,13,NA,NA,CAISIQEDYGYTF,TGTGCCATCAGCATACAGGAGGACTATGGCTACACCTTC
TRBV29-1,TRBJ2-7,12,NA,TRBD1,CSGTGAGVEQYF,TGCAGCGGCACAGGGGCTGGGGTCGAGCAGTACTTC
TRBV7-2,TRBJ2-1,16,few,NA,CASSASFSLSYNEQLF,TGTGCCAGCAGCGCTAGTTTTTCCCTCTCCTACAATGAGCAGCTCTTC
TRBV5-4,TRBJ1-1,13,NA,NA,CASSWDKNTEAFF,TGTGCCAGCAGCTGGGACAAGAACACTGAAGCTTTCTTT
TRBV29-1,TRBJ2-1,13,few,NA,CSAQGLHYNEQFF,TGCAGCGCCCAGGGACTGCATTACAATGAGCAGTTCTTC
TRBV9,TRBJ1-3,16,NA,TRBD1,CASSLTDRGSGNTIYF,TGTGCCAGCAGCCTTACGGACAGGGGCTCTGGAAACACCATATATTTT
TRBV7-9,TRBJ2-3,8,NA,NA,CASSPNYF,TGTGCCAGCAGCCCCAATTATTTT
TRBV28,TRBJ1-6,12,NA,NA,CASSRINSPLHF,TGTGCCAGCAGTCGGATAAATTCACCCCTCCACTTT
TRBV3-1,TRBJ2-7,12,few,NA,CASSPMGDEQYF,TGTGCCAGCAGCCCCATGGGGGACGAGCAGTACTTC
TRBV4-3,TRBJ2-5,13,many,NA,CASSQGQQETQYF,TGCGCCAGCAGCCAAGGACAGCAAGAGACCCAGTACTTC